Here is one T cell receptor beta chain with its context. Antigen: not known. This record belongs to a study of T cells expressing NK-cell markers. Across the whole study: Sorted CD3+CD56+NKG2C+, CD3+CD56+NKG2C- and CD3+CD56-NKG2C+ T-cell subsets were beta-chain profiled. Study-wide findings and caveats: CD8+ T cells in 5 or 6 donors included dominant NKG2C+ clonotypes at roughly 1.0-7.5%. Four donors showed these clonotypes also leading the CD3+CD56-NKG2C+ fraction.

Germline-derived CDR1 and CDR2 are DFQATT and SNEGSKA (reference sequence). The CDR3 has 14 amino acids. TCR beta cDNA was generated via 5'RACE template switching incorporating UMIs. Each CDR3 protein gets one entry in TCRdb, which reprocessed the 5' RACE reads and gives no DNA. Its table lists some 300,000 distinct CDR3 sequences. Sequenced: blood T cells: a sorted CD56 or NKG2C T cell subset, CD4+ or CD8+ T cells, or bulk PBMC T cells (not recorded which). This rearrangement joins TRBV20-1 to TRBJ2-5; TCRdb's D call of TRBD1 is untestable without DNA. The sequence was obtained from a man between 18 and 35 years old in good health. The CDR3: CSARDTRGRETQYF.